This TCR beta chain was sequenced in a study of blood T cell repertoires in COVID-19 (TCRdb year 2020). Concerning the study at large: Samples covering the acute and convalescent phases of COVID-19 were provided by collaborators in the United States, Italy and Spain. A de-identified subject ID, COVID-19 status, age in years and sex were almost always included in the sample metadata. Samples were obtained from the ongoing ImmuneRACE study (first 160 participants) and from about 1,300 subjects provided by 6 global collaborators. Deeply sampled blood TCRbeta repertoires from subjects exposed to, actively infected with, or recovered from COVID-19 were included in the dataset. The repertoires were made available in a free public database intended to serve as a resource for research on the immune response to SARS-CoV-2. HLA class I and class II types, where available, came from metadata supplied by the sample provider rather than from assay-based typing. The material from the prospective study consisted of cDNA or gDNA derived from T cells, B-cell-depleted T cells, or PBMCs.

In regard to this clone: There is no known antigen for this receptor. Base qualities are missing; no much larger clone stands one base away.

What the work shows at the level of the full study, not this receptor alone: The amount of clinical and demographic metadata varied by source and participant and was provided uncurated.

In the prospective study, participants were about 18 to 89 years old, resided in about two dozen geographic areas of the United States, and were enrolled through a virtual design. Cohort assignment in the prospective study relied on participant-reported clinical history from a screening survey and a study questionnaire. Recovered participants in ImmuneRACE Cohort 3 were defined as having two consecutive negative NP/OP PCR tests, clearance from a healthcare professional, or resolution of symptoms. In the prospective study, whole blood, serum and a nasopharyngeal or oropharyngeal swab were collected from each participant by mobile phlebotomists. Prospective study participants could optionally give additional blood draws and questionnaires over an approximately 2-month period. Before DNA extraction, prospective study blood samples were shipped either frozen or at room temperature. The cysteine opens and the phenylalanine closes a CDR3 of 16 amino acids. Just CDR3 DNA is preserved here, 48 bases in frame from base 1. Based on the germline V gene, the CDR1 and CDR2 sequences are SGDLS and YYNGEE. Relative to germline, V is missing 1 base and J is missing 5 bases, with 9 bases of the junction outside any gene match.

TCRbeta CDR3 regions were amplified from genomic DNA using the immunoSEQ Assay, a bias-controlled multiplex PCR. As for how the authors treated the data: The number of nucleated cells in each sample was estimated by amplification of reference gene primers within the assay. To quantify the absolute abundance of each unique TCRbeta CDR3 rearrangement, sequence reads were collapsed and filtered. For each sample, productive Simpson clonality was calculated by taking the square root of Simpson's diversity index across productive rearrangements. TCRdb carries this immuneACCESS record with in-frame sequences only. Its versions omit some clonotypes, under half of them owing to an unresolved V gene in the studies checked, with the rest unexplained. D and trimming come from the DNA, and the V and J calls and clone size come from that table. The sample table contains about 310,000 clones; only one count was recorded for around 89% of them. Approximately 9.8% of the sample is taken by the ten largest.

This TCR came from a woman between 40 and 50 years old who had recovered from COVID-19. Sequencing was performed on PBMCs or T cells enriched from blood (not recorded which). Recombination linked TRBV9 to TRBJ1-2, and 9 junctional nucleotides match TRBD1. At the DNA level, the sequence is TGTGCCAGCAGCGTAAACAGGGGGCGCCGAGATTATGGCTACACCTTC. Translation gives CASSVNRGRRDYGYTF.